This T cell receptor beta chain is from a study of T cell repertoires in MIS-A myocarditis. The germline gives CDR1 MNHEY, CDR2 SVGAGI. V shed 5 bases and J shed 0 bases, with 4 bases lying between them. The CDR3 contains 13 residues. Measured with immunoSEQ multiplex PCR; TCRdb has only the in-frame clones, and not every one. In the table there are roughly 10,000 clones, 80% to 90% of which are singletons. The chain couples TRBV6-5 to TRBJ1-4; D uncertain. This receptor was identified in a man aged 18-30 years with fulminant myocarditis from multisystem inflammatory syndrome in adults (MIS-A) after COVID-19. The sequencing sample was made of thoracic lymph node tissue obtained at autopsy. CDR3 DNA sequence: TGTGCCAGCAGTCGGGCAACTAATGAAAAACTGTTTTTT. This encodes CASSRATNEKLFF.